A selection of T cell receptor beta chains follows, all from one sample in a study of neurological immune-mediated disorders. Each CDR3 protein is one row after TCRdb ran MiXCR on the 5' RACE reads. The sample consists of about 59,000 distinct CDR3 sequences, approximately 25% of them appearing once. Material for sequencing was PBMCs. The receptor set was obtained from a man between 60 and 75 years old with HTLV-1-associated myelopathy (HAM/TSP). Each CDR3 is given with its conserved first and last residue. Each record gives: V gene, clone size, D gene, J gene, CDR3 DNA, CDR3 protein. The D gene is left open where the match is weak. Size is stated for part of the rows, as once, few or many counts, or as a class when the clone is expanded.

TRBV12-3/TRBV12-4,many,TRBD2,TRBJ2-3,TGTGCCAGCAGTTTAATAGCGGGAGGGCCAGATACGCAGTATTTT,CASSLIAGGPDTQYF
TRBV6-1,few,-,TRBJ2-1,TGTGCCAGCAGGTCCGATCCGGGTGAGCAGTTCTTC,CASRSDPGEQFF
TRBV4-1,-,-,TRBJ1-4,TGCGCCAGCAGCCCCCGGTTGAGGGGTAATGAAAAACTGTTTTTT,CASSPRLRGNEKLFF
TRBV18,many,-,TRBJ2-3,TGTGCCAGCTCACCAAAAACCGGGCCAGATACGCAGTATTTT,CASSPKTGPDTQYF
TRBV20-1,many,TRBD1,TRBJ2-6,TGCAGTGCCCACTTGACAGGGGGGAGCTCTGGGGCCAACGTCCTGACTTTC,CSAHLTGGSSGANVLTF
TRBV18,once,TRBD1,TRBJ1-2,TGTGCCAGCTTAGGACAGGACTATGGCTACACCTTC,CASLGQDYGYTF
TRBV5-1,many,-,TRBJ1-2,TGCGCCAGCGGGGAAGGGGCGTCAGGCTATGGCTACACCTTC,CASGEGASGYGYTF
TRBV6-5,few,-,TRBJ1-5,TGTGCCAGCACCCCCCACAGGGCGGACAATCAGCCCCAGCATTTT,CASTPHRADNQPQHF
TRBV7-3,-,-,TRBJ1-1,TGCGCCAGCAGCGATGTCAGGAACACTGAAGCTTTCTTT,CASSDVRNTEAFF
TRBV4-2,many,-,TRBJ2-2,TGTGCCAGCAGCCAAGATCAGCGGAACACCGGGGAGCTGTTTTTT,CASSQDQRNTGELFF